This TCR beta chain was documented in a study of blood T cell repertoires in COVID-19 (dated by TCRdb to 2019 to 2021). About the study as a whole: Samples from collaborators originated in the United States, Italy and Spain and spanned both the acute and convalescent phases of COVID-19. HLA class I and class II types, where available, came from metadata supplied by the sample provider rather than from assay-based typing. The samples were drawn from two sources: the first 160 participants of the ongoing ImmuneRACE study, and approximately 1,300 subjects contributed by 6 global collaborators. Subjects who had been exposed to COVID-19, were actively infected with it, or had recovered from it provided the deeply sampled blood TCRbeta repertoires that made up the dataset. The sample metadata nearly always contained a de-identified subject ID, COVID-19 status, age in years and sex. The material from the prospective study consisted of cDNA or gDNA derived from T cells, B-cell-depleted T cells, or PBMCs. The repertoires were made available in a free public database intended to serve as a resource for research on the immune response to SARS-CoV-2.

Germline trimming: 4 bases from V, 7 bases from J; junction bases outside gene matches: 4. The CDR3 spans 13 residues, from the cysteine through the phenylalanine. Only the CDR3 DNA stays, 39 bases, in frame from base 1. What the work shows at the level of the full study, not this receptor alone: How much clinical and demographic metadata was included differed by source and by participant, and the metadata was provided uncurated.

This clone came up a few times. What antigen it recognizes has not been identified. No much larger clone is present one base from it, and per-base qualities are unavailable. TCRbeta CDR3 regions were amplified from genomic DNA by means of the immunoSEQ Assay, a bias-controlled multiplex PCR. The original pipeline was this. Nucleated cell counts per sample were estimated from amplification of reference gene primers within the assay. To quantify the absolute abundance of each unique TCRbeta CDR3 rearrangement, sequence reads were collapsed and filtered. Productive Simpson clonality was computed per sample as the square root of Simpson's diversity index over productive rearrangements. Not all clones reach the TCRdb copy of this immuneACCESS table, which keeps in-frame sequences only. Checked studies attribute under half of the gap to unresolved V genes and leave the rest unexplained. V, J and clone size derive from that table, while D and trimming were established from the DNA sequence. The sample profile shows some 200,000 clones; about 86% of them were found once. The ten largest clones add up to around 0.88% of the sample.

Samples from volunteer blood donors who had recovered from COVID-19 were contributed by a second Seattle source. Each collaborating institution followed its own protocols to collect whole blood in K2EDTA tubes. For TCRbeta analysis, collaborators shipped samples in one of three forms: frozen whole blood, isolated PBMCs, or DNA extracted from either of those sample types. The receptor chain draws on TRBV12-3 or TRBV12-4 and TRBJ2-1; TRBD1 fits 7 bases in the junction. The specimen was peripheral blood. The source of this sequence is a woman under 30 who had recovered from COVID-19. The DNA reads as follows: TGTGCCAGCAGTTCGACAGGGTATAATGAGCAGTTCTTC. It specifies CASSSTGYNEQFF.